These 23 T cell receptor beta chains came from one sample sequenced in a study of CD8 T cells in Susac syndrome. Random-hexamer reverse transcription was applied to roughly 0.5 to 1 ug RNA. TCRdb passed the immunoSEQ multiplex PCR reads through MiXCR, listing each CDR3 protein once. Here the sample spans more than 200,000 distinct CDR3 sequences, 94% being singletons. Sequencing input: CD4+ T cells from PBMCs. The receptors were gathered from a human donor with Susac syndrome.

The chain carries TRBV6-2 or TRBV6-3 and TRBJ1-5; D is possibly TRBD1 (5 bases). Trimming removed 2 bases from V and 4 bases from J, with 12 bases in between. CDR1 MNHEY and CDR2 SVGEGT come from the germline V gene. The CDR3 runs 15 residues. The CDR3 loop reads CASSYSGGRNQPQHF. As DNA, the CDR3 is TGTGCCAGCAGTTACAGCGGGGGTCGGAATCAGCCCCAGCATTTT.

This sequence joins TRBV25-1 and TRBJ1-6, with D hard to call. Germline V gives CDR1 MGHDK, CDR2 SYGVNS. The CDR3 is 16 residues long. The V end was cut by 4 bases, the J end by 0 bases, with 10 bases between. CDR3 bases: TGTGCCAGCAGTGGTCCGGGAAGCTCCTATAATTCACCCCTCCACTTT. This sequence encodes CASSGPGSSYNSPLHF.

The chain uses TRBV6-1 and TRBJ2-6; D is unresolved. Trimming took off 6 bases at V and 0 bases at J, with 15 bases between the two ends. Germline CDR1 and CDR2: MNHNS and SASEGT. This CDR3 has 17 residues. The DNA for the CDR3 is TGTGCCAGCAGAGCATCCGGGTCTCGCTCTGGGGCCAACGTCCTGACTTTC. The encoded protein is CASRASGSRSGANVLTF.

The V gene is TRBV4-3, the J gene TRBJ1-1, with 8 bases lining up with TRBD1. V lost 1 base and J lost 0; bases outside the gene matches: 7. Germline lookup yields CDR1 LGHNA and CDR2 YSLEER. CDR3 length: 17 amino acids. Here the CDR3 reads CASSQGPRGPMNTEAFF. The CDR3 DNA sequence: TGCGCCAGCAGCCAAGGACCCAGGGGGCCTATGAACACTGAAGCTTTCTTT.

This chain's CDR3 is CSARDRRGVYNEQFF. As DNA, the CDR3 is TGCAGTGCTAGAGATCGGCGGGGGGTCTACAATGAGCAGTTCTTC. V gene TRBV20-1 combines with J gene TRBJ2-1; 8 nucleotides match TRBD2. The length of the CDR3 is 15 residues. Germline V CDR1 and CDR2: DFQATT, SNEGSKA (reference sequence). J lost 3 bases, V lost 0 bases, and 4 bases had no gene match.

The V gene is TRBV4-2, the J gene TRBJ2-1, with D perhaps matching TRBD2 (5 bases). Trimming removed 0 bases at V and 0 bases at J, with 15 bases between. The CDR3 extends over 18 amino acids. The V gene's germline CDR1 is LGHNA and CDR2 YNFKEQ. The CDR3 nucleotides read TGTGCCAGCAGCCAAGAGGAGGCCGGATATAGCTCCTACAATGAGCAGTTCTTC. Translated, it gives CASSQEEAGYSSYNEQFF.

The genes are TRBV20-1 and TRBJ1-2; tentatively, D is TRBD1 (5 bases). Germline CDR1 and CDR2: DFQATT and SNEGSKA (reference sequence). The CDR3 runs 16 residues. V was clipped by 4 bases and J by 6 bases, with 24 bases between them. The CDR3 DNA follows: TGCAGTGCTATGCAAGAGGACATCTCGGAAAGAGATGGCTACACCTTC. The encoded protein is CSAMQEDISERDGYTF.

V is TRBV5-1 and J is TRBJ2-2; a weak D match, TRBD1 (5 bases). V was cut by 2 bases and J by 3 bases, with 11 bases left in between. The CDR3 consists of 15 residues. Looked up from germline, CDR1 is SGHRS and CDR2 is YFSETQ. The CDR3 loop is CASSFKGSDTGELFF. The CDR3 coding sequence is TGCGCCAGCAGCTTTAAGGGGTCGGACACCGGGGAGCTGTTTTTT.

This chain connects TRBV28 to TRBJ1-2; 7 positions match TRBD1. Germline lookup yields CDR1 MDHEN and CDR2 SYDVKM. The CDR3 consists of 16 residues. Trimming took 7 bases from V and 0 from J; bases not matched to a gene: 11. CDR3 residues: CASKPGQWTANYGYTF. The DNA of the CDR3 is TGTGCCAGCAAACCGGGACAGTGGACCGCTAACTATGGCTACACCTTC.

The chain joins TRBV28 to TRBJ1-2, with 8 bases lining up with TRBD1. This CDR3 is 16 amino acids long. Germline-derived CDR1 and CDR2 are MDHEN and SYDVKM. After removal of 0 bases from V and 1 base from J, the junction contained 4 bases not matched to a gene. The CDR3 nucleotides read TGTGCCAGCAGTTTATGGGGACAGGTCCTTAACTATGGCTACACCTTC. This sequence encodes CASSLWGQVLNYGYTF.

As DNA, the CDR3 is TGCGCCAGCAGCTTGGAAGGACAGGCCCGAAACATTCAGTACTTC. Protein product: CASSLEGQARNIQYF. The chain uses TRBV5-1 and TRBJ2-4, with 7 nucleotides matching TRBD1. This CDR3 is 15 amino acids long. J gave up 6 bases and V 0 bases, and 6 bases lay outside the gene matches. CDR1 and CDR2 from the germline V gene are SGHRS and YFSETQ.

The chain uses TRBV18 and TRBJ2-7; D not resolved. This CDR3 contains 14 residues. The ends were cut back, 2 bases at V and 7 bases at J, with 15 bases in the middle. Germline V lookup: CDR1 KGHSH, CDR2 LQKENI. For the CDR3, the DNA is TGTGCCAGCTCACCAGACGTGACTGTGAGGGAGCAGTACTTC. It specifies CASSPDVTVREQYF.

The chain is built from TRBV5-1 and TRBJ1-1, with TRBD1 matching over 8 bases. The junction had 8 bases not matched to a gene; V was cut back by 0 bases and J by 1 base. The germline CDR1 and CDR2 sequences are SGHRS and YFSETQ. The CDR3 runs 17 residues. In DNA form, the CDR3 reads TGCGCCAGCAGCTTGGGACCCGGACAGGGCGGGAACACTGAAGCTTTCTTT. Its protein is CASSLGPGQGGNTEAFF.

CDR3: CASSLGGLSGANVLTF. CDR3 DNA sequence: TGCGCCAGCAGCTTAGGGGGGCTCTCTGGGGCCAACGTCCTGACTTTC. J is TRBJ2-6 and V is TRBV4-3; D might be TRBD1 or TRBD2, each matching 6 bases. V gave up 5 bases and J gave up 0 bases, with 11 bases separating them. The CDR3 is 16 amino acids. CDR1 and CDR2 (germline): LGHNA, YSLEER.

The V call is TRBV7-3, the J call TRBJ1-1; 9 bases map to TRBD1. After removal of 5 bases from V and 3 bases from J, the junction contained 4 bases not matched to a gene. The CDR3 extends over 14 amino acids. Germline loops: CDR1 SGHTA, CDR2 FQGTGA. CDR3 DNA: TGTGCCAGCAGCCAATGGACAGGGGACACTGAAGCTTTCTTT. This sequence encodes CASSQWTGDTEAFF.

The CDR3 sequence is CSARFRDTIYF. The CDR3, as DNA: TGCAGTGCTAGATTCAGGGACACCATATATTTT. The rearrangement links TRBV20-1 to TRBJ1-3, with D possibly being TRBD1 (5 bases). With 2 bases removed from V and 8 bases from J, the gap between germline ends came to 7 bases. The germline V gene has CDR1 DFQATT and CDR2 SNEGSKA (reference sequence). The CDR3 has 11 amino acids.

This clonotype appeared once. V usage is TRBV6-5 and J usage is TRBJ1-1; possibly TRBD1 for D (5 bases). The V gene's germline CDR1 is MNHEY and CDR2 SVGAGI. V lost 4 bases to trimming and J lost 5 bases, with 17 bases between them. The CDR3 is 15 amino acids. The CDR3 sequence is CASSSPGAGGTEAFF. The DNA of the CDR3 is TGTGCCAGCAGTTCCCCCGGGGCGGGGGGAACTGAAGCTTTCTTT.

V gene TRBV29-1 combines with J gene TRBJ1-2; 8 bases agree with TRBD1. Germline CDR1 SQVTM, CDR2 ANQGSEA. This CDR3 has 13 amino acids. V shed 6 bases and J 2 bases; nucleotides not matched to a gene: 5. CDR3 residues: CSVPQGENYGYTF. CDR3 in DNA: TGCAGCGTGCCACAGGGGGAGAACTATGGCTACACCTTC. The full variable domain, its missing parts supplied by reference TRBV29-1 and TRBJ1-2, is SAVISQKPSRDICQRGTSLTIQCQVDSQVTMMFWYRQQPGQSLTLIATANQGSEATYESGFVIDKFPISRPNLTFSTLTVSNMSPEDSSIYLCSVPQGENYGYTFGSGTRLTVV.

The CDR3 DNA follows: TGTGCCAGCAGGGAAGGGATCACTGAAGCTTTCTTT. Protein product: CASREGITEAFF. The chain combines TRBV28 with TRBJ1-1; no firm D call. V was cut by 6 bases and J by 4 bases, with 9 bases left in between. The CDR3 totals 12 residues. Looked up from germline, CDR1 is MDHEN and CDR2 is SYDVKM.

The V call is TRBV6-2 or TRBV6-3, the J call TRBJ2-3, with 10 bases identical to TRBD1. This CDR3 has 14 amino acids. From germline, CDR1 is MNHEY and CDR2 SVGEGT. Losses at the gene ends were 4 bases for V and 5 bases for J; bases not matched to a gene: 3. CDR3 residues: CASSFRTGGDTQYF. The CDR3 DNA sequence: TGTGCCAGCAGTTTCCGGACAGGGGGAGATACGCAGTATTTT.

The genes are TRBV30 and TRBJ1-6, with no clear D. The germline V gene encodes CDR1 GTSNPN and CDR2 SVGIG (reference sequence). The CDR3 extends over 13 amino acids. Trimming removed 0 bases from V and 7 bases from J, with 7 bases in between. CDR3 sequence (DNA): TGTGCCTGGAGTGTATCACAGAATTCACCCCTCCACTTT. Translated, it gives CAWSVSQNSPLHF.

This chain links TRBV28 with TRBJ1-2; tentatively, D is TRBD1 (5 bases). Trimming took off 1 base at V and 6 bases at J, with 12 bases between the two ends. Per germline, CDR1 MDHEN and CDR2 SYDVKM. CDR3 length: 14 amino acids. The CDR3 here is CASSLLVGQDGYTF. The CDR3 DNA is TGTGCCAGCAGTTTATTGGTGGGGCAAGATGGCTACACCTTC.

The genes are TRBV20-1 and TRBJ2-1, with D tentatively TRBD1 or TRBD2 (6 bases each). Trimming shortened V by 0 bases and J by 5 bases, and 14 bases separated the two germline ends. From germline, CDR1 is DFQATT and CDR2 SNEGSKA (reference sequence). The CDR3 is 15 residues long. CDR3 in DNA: TGCAGTGCTAGAGACCGTTTGGGGGGCCACAATGAGCAGTTCTTC. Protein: CSARDRLGGHNEQFF.